These T cell receptor beta chains were read from a single sample in a study of blood T cell repertoires in COVID-19. TCRdb keeps only in-frame clones here, not all; method: immunoSEQ multiplex PCR. The sample yields 150,000 to 200,000 clones, roughly 80% seen once. Sequenced: peripheral blood. Receptor source: a woman aged 65 to 85 with COVID-19, enrolled during active disease. Each CDR3 is given with its conserved first and last residue. Each record gives: V gene, J gene, D gene, CDR3 protein, CDR3 DNA. A D gene is named only where the DNA matches it firmly.

>TRBV5-1|TRBJ2-7|.
CASSLIGGGYEQYF
TGCGCCAGCAGCTTGATTGGTGGCGGCTACGAGCAGTACTTC
>TRBV7-2|TRBJ1-5|.
CASSYRADQPQHF
TGTGCCAGCAGCTACAGAGCTGATCAGCCCCAGCATTTT
>TRBV6-2/TRBV6-3|TRBJ1-1|.
CASSGVWTEAFF
TGTGCCAGCAGTGGAGTTTGGACTGAAGCTTTCTTT
>TRBV2|TRBJ2-2|TRBD1
CASSARGQSDTGELFF
TGTGCCAGCAGTGCAAGGGGGCAATCAGACACCGGGGAGCTGTTTTTT
>TRBV7-8|TRBJ1-4|TRBD1
CASSAPTGIEKLFF
TGTGCCAGCAGCGCCCCGACAGGGATCGAAAAACTGTTTTTT
>TRBV12-5|TRBJ1-4|TRBD1
CASGLGQGNEKLFF
TGTGCTAGTGGTCTGGGACAGGGGAATGAAAAACTGTTTTTT
>TRBV2|TRBJ2-1|TRBD2
CASSETLAGASEQFF
TGTGCCAGCAGTGAAACCCTAGCGGGAGCTTCTGAGCAGTTCTTC
>TRBV19|TRBJ1-2|.
CASSMGGGYGYTF
TGTGCCAGTAGTATGGGGGGAGGATATGGCTACACCTTC
>TRBV2|TRBJ1-1|TRBD1
CARGGSAENTEAFF
TGTGCCAGAGGGGGCTCGGCCGAGAACACTGAAGCTTTCTTT
>TRBV3-1/TRBV3-2|TRBJ2-1|.
CASSRMTDEQFF
TGTGCCAGCAGCCGCATGACTGATGAGCAGTTCTTC